This T cell receptor beta chain derives from a study of cytomegalovirus exposure and HLA in healthy donors. Study details: Of all 398 donors who were genotyped, about 80% belonged to the Caucasian-associated ancestry cluster.

Study-wide points: The majority of CMV-associated TCR beta chains were reported as apparently HLA-restricted in a later analysis. Later on, an analysis tied 15,000 to 20,000 TCR beta sequences to HLA alleles at 0.05 false discovery rate. In an earlier analysis, productive rearrangement rates for most beta V segments clustered near 87% or 30%.

Note on this clone: The antigen remains undetermined. The sample holds other DNA sequences that translate to the same CDR3.

CDR3 length: 13 residues. Germline values: CDR1 LNHDA, CDR2 SQIVND (reference sequence). The V gene lost 6 bases and the J gene lost 5 bases, with 13 bases spanning the gap. PCR involved 60 Vbeta and 13 Jbeta primers. Measured with immunoSEQ multiplex PCR; TCRdb has only the in-frame clones, and not every one. This table has around 150,000 clones, around 80% appearing once. Sequencing was performed on PBMCs. The rearrangement joins TRBV19 to TRBJ2-5, with D possibly being TRBD1 (7 bases). This TCR derives from a woman aged 40 to 50 in good health and CMV-seronegative. The chain's CDR3 is CASRRQGGETQYF. CDR3 bases: TGTGCCAGTAGGCGACAGGGAGGCGAGACCCAGTACTTC.